The rows below give T cell receptor beta chains drawn from one sample of a study of T cells in Graves' hyperthyroidism and ophthalmopathy. TCRdb used MiXCR to reprocess the multiplex PCR reads, holding one entry per CDR3 protein. The repertoire holds around 300,000 distinct CDR3 sequences, with about 15% as singletons. Sequenced material: blood. These TCRs come from a woman aged 30 to 39 with Graves' hyperthyroidism. The CDR3 runs from the conserved cysteine through the conserved F or W. A D gene is named only where the DNA matches it firmly. Size is stated for part of the rows, as once, few or many counts, or as a class when the clone is expanded.

V: TRBV6-1; length: 13; size: few; D: TRBD2; J: TRBJ2-1; CDR3: CASSEVWGGEQFF
V: TRBV20-1; length: 14; size: NA; D: NA; J: TRBJ1-2; CDR3: CSASGTRLGYGYTF
V: TRBV28; length: 13; size: NA; D: TRBD1; J: TRBJ2-2; CDR3: CASRKGQPGELFF
V: TRBV12-3/TRBV12-4; length: 14; size: NA; D: NA; J: TRBJ2-1; CDR3: CAISGHITYNEQFF
V: TRBV28; length: 13; size: many; D: NA; J: TRBJ2-3; CDR3: CASTSPSTDTQYF
V: TRBV30; length: 14; size: few; D: TRBD1; J: TRBJ1-5; CDR3: CAWVAGGGNQPQHF
V: TRBV28; length: 18; size: many; D: TRBD1; J: TRBJ2-1; CDR3: CASRTGTGGIKEHNEQFF
V: TRBV4-1; length: 17; size: few; D: TRBD1; J: TRBJ1-2; CDR3: CASSQVGRTGTNYGYTF
V: TRBV10-1; length: 14; size: many; D: NA; J: TRBJ1-1; CDR3: CASSLDSMNTEAFF
V: TRBV9; length: 15; size: NA; D: NA; J: TRBJ1-6; CDR3: CASSVAYSPDSPLHF
V: TRBV2; length: 14; size: NA; D: NA; J: TRBJ1-6; CDR3: CASSLEAPRSPLHF
V: TRBV6-2/TRBV6-3; length: 14; size: NA; D: NA; J: TRBJ2-2; CDR3: CASIQGLRTGELFF
V: TRBV18; length: 12; size: many; D: NA; J: TRBJ1-1; CDR3: CASSPTKTEAFF
V: TRBV28; length: 16; size: many; D: NA; J: TRBJ2-4; CDR3: CASSLVSNLAKNIQYF
V: TRBV6-1; length: 12; size: few; D: TRBD1; J: TRBJ2-5; CDR3: CASGTGKETQYF
V: TRBV20-1; length: 13; size: few; D: NA; J: TRBJ2-1; CDR3: CSARDIRGGEQFF